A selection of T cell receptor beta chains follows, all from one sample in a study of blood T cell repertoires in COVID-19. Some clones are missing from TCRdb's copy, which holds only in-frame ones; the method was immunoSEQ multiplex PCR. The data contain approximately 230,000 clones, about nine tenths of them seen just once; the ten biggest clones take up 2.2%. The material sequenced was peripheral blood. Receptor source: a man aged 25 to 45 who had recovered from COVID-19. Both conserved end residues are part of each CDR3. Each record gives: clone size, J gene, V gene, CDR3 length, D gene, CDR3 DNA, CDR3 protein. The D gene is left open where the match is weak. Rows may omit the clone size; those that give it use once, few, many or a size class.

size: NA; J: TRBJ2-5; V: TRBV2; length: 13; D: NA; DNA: TGTGCCAGCAGTACAGGGTCCCCGGAGACCCAGTACTTC; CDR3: CASSTGSPETQYF
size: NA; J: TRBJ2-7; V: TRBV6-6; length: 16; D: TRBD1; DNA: TGTGCCAGCAGTCGAACAGCGGGACAGGGGTTTTACGAGCAGTACTTC; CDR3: CASSRTAGQGFYEQYF
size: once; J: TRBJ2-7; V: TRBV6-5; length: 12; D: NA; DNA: TGTGCCAGCTCCCAGCAAGGACTAGAGCAGTACTTC; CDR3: CASSQQGLEQYF
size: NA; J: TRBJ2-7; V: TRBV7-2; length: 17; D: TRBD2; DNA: TGTGCCAGCAGCTTTCCTCGCGGGGGAGTACCTCCCTACGAGCAGTACTTC; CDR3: CASSFPRGGVPPYEQYF
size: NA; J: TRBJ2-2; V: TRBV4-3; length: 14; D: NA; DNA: TGCGCCAGCAGCTCCCTGACGGGGACCGGGGAGCTGTTTTTT; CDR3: CASSSLTGTGELFF
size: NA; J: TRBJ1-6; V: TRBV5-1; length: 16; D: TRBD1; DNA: TGCGCCAGCAGCCCTGGACAGGGAAGGACAGGCTCACCCCTCCACTTT; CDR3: CASSPGQGRTGSPLHF
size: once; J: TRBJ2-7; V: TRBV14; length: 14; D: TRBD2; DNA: TGTGCCAGCAGCCTACCGGGAGGATTCTACGAGCAGTACTTC; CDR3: CASSLPGGFYEQYF
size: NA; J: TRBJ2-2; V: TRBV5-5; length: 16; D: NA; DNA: TGTGCCAGCAGCTTGTTTGCAGGGTTGGACACCGGGGAGCTGTTTTTT; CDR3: CASSLFAGLDTGELFF
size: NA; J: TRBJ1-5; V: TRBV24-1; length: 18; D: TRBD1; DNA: TGTGCCACCAGTGACTCTATTGGGACAGGGGATAGCAATCAGCCCCAGCATTTT; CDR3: CATSDSIGTGDSNQPQHF
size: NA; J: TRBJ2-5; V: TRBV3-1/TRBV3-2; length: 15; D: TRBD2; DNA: TGTGCCAGCAGCCAAGAGACTAGCGGCCAAGAGACCCAGTACTTC; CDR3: CASSQETSGQETQYF
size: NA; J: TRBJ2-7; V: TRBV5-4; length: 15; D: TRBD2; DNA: TGTGCCAGCAGCTTTTCCAGCGGGGTCGCCTACGAGCAGTACTTC; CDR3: CASSFSSGVAYEQYF
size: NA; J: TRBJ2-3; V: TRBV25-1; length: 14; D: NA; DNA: TGTGCCAGCGAGGGGGGGTCTAGCACAGATACGCAGTATTTT; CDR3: CASEGGSSTDTQYF
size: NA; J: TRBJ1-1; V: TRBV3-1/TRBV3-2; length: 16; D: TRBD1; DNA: TGTGCCAGCAGCCAAGATTCGGACAGGACGAACACTGAAGCTTTCTTT; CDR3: CASSQDSDRTNTEAFF
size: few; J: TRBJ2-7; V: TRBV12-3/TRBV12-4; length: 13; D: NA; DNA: TGTGCCAGCAGTTTATTCAGGGTCTACGAGCAGTACTTC; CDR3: CASSLFRVYEQYF
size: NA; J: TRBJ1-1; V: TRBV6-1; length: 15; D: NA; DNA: TGTGCCAGCAGTGAGTCCGAGGGCGCGAGTACTGAAGCTTTCTTT; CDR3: CASSESEGASTEAFF
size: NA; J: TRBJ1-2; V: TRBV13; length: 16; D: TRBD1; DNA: TGTGCCAGCAGCCTTCCGGCGGGACAGAATAACTATGGCTACACCTTC; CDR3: CASSLPAGQNNYGYTF
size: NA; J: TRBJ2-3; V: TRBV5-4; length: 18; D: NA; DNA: TGTGCCAGCAGCCCACACCCTTCTGGTAGCGGCCCCGCAGATACGCAGTATTTT; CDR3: CASSPHPSGSGPADTQYF
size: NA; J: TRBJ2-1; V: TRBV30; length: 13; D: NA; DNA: TGTGCCTTACTGTCGGGCTCCTACAATGAGCAGTTCTTC; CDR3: CALLSGSYNEQFF
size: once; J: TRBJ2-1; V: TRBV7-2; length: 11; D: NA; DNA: TGTGCCAGCAGCAAACGGTATGAGCAGTTCTTC; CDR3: CASSKRYEQFF
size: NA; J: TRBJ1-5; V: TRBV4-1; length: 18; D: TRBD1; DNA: TGCGCCAGCAGCCAAGACGGGAGAGGCAGGGGGAACAATCAGCCCCAGCATTTT; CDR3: CASSQDGRGRGNNQPQHF
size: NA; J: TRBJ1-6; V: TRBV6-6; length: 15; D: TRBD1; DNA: TGTGCCAGCAGTTACGGACAGGGGTTTAATTCACCCCTCCACTTT; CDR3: CASSYGQGFNSPLHF
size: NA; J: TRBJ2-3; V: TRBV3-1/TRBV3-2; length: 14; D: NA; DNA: TGTGCCAGCAGCCAAGATCGAGCCGGGGGTAATAAGTATTTT; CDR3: CASSQDRAGGNKYF
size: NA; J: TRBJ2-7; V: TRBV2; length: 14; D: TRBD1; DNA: TGTGCCAGCAGTGAAATCGGGACAGTCTACGAGCAGTACTTC; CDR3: CASSEIGTVYEQYF
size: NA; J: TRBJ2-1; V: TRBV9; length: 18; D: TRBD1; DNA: TGTGCCAGCAGCGTAGAATGGGACAGGGTCCTCTCCTACAATGAGCAGTTCTTC; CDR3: CASSVEWDRVLSYNEQFF
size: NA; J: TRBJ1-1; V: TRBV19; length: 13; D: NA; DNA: TGTGCCAGTAGCCAACAGGGAGGGACTGAAGCTTTCTTT; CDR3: CASSQQGGTEAFF
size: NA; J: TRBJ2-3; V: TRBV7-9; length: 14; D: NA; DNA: TGTGCCAGCAGCTTTGCGGGACTGACAGATACGCAGTATTTT; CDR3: CASSFAGLTDTQYF
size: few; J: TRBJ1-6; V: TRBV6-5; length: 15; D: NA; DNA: TGTGCCAGCAGGCCGGCGGGCCTCTATAATTCACCCCTCCACTTT; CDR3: CASRPAGLYNSPLHF
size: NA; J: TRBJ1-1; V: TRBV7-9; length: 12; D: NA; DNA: TGTGCCAGCAGCTTGGGGGCCTATGAAGCTTTCTTT; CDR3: CASSLGAYEAFF
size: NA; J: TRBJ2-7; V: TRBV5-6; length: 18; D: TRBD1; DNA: TGTGCCAGCAGCCCTATCGCACAGGGGGCCCAAGTGTTCTACGAGCAGTACTTC; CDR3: CASSPIAQGAQVFYEQYF
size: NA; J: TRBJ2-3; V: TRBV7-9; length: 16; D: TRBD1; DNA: TGTGCCAGCAGCAATCAGGGGGCCCCTAGCACAGATACGCAGTATTTT; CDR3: CASSNQGAPSTDTQYF
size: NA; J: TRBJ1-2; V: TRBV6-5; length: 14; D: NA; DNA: TGTGCCAGCACCGCTGACGAACAGGTCTATGGCTACACCTTC; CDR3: CASTADEQVYGYTF
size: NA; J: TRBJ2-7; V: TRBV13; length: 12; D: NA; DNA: TGTGCCAGCAGCTTAGGCTGGAGCGAGCAGTACTTC; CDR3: CASSLGWSEQYF
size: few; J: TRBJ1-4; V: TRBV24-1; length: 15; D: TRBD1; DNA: TGTGCCACCAGTGAACGACAGGGGAGGGATGAAAAACTGTTTTTT; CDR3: CATSERQGRDEKLFF
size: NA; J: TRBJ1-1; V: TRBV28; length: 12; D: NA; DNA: TGTGCCAGCAGGCAGGTCCGCACTGAAGCTTTCTTT; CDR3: CASRQVRTEAFF
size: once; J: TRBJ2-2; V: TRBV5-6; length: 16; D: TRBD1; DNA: TGTGCCAGCAGCCTAGACAGGGGGCTGTGGACCGGGGAGCTGTTTTTT; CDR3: CASSLDRGLWTGELFF
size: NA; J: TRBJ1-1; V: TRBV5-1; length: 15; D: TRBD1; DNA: TGCGCCAGCAGCTTGTCCGACAGGGAGACAGGCGAAGCTTTCTTT; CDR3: CASSLSDRETGEAFF
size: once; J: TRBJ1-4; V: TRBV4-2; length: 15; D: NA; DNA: TGTGCCAGCAGCGACGAAGGGGGAACGCGTGAAAAACTGTTTTTT; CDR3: CASSDEGGTREKLFF
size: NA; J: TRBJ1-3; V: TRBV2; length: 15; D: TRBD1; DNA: TGTGCCAGCGGAACTCCACAGGGGGCTGGAAACACCATATATTTT; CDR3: CASGTPQGAGNTIYF
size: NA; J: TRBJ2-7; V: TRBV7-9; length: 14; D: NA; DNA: TGTGCCAGCAGCTTAGGGACAGCGAACTACGAGCAGTACTTC; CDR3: CASSLGTANYEQYF
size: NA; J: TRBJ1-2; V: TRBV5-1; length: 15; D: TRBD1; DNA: TGCGCCAGCTACGTCGGGACAGCAGCTAACTATGGCTACACCTTC; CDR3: CASYVGTAANYGYTF
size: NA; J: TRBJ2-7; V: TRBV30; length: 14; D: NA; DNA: TGTGCCTGGAACCGGGTGCGGGGCTCCTACGAGCAGTACTTC; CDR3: CAWNRVRGSYEQYF
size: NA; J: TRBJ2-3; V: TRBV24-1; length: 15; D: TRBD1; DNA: TGTGCCACCAGTGACCCACAGGGGGCGGCAGATACGCAGTATTTT; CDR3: CATSDPQGAADTQYF
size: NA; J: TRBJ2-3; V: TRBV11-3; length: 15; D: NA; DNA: TGTGCCAGCAGCTACGGGGGGCTGGGCACAGATACGCAGTATTTT; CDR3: CASSYGGLGTDTQYF
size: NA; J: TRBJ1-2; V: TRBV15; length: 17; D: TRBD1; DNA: TGTGCCACCAGCAGTACTACAGGGGGCGACTTTGGGTATGGCTACACCTTC; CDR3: CATSSTTGGDFGYGYTF
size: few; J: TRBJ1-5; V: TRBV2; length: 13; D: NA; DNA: TGTGCCAGCAGTGCTCCAGGGGAACAGCCCCAGCATTTT; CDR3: CASSAPGEQPQHF